These T cell receptor beta chains were read from a single sample in a study of tumor-infiltrating lymphocytes in localized non-small cell lung cancer. Assay: immunoSEQ multiplex PCR; the TCRdb copy retains only in-frame clones and omits some. The repertoire holds 13,000 or so clones, 68% seen once, with 9.4% in the top ten. Sequencing was done on a sample of uninvolved lung tissue not adjacent to the tumor. These receptors originate from a human donor with non-small cell lung cancer. Both conserved end residues are part of each CDR3. D genes are given only for firm matches. Part of the rows lack a size; the others show once, few, many or a class for expanded clones.

d_gene: TRBD2
v_gene: TRBV9
j_gene: TRBJ2-1
abundance: -
CDR3nt: TGTGCCAGCAGCGTCTTAGCGGGAGCCTACAATGAGCAGTTCTTC
CDR3aa: CASSVLAGAYNEQFF

d_gene: -
v_gene: TRBV19
j_gene: TRBJ1-6
abundance: few
CDR3nt: TGTGCCAGTACCGGGGGTCGGCATTCACCCCTCCACTTT
CDR3aa: CASTGGRHSPLHF

d_gene: TRBD2
v_gene: TRBV6-6
j_gene: TRBJ2-7
abundance: -
CDR3nt: TGTGCCACCAAAAGGACTAGCGGGACCTCTGAAGGGGAGCAGTACTTC
CDR3aa: CATKRTSGTSEGEQYF

d_gene: -
v_gene: TRBV27
j_gene: TRBJ2-2
abundance: -
CDR3nt: TGTGCCAGCAGGTCCAACACCGGGGAGCTGTTTTTT
CDR3aa: CASRSNTGELFF

d_gene: TRBD2
v_gene: TRBV4-3
j_gene: TRBJ2-3
abundance: few
CDR3nt: TGCGCCAGCAGCCAAGACAGCGGGAGAACAGATACGCAGTATTTT
CDR3aa: CASSQDSGRTDTQYF

d_gene: TRBD2
v_gene: TRBV2
j_gene: TRBJ2-5
abundance: -
CDR3nt: TGTGCCAGCAGTCGAAAACGGACTAGCGGGGGTTCACAAGAGACCCAGTACTTC
CDR3aa: CASSRKRTSGGSQETQYF

d_gene: -
v_gene: TRBV7-8
j_gene: TRBJ1-2
abundance: few
CDR3nt: TGTGCCAGCAGCTCACAGGGAGACTATGGCTACACCTTC
CDR3aa: CASSSQGDYGYTF

d_gene: -
v_gene: TRBV18
j_gene: TRBJ2-5
abundance: -
CDR3nt: TGTGCCAGCTCACCAACAGCTACCCTTCAAGAGACCCAGTACTTC
CDR3aa: CASSPTATLQETQYF

d_gene: -
v_gene: TRBV27
j_gene: TRBJ2-3
abundance: -
CDR3nt: TGTGCCAGCAGCCCCCTGTCCGGGGGACGGGGAGATACGCAGTATTTT
CDR3aa: CASSPLSGGRGDTQYF

d_gene: -
v_gene: TRBV6-5
j_gene: TRBJ2-6
abundance: -
CDR3nt: TGTGCCAGCAAGGGGCCGGGGGGGGCCAACGTCCTGACTTTC
CDR3aa: CASKGPGGANVLTF

d_gene: -
v_gene: TRBV5-8
j_gene: TRBJ1-1
abundance: -
CDR3nt: TGTGCCAGCAGCATCGGTACCGGGACTGAAAACACTGAAGCTTTCTTT
CDR3aa: CASSIGTGTENTEAFF

d_gene: TRBD1
v_gene: TRBV19
j_gene: TRBJ1-5
abundance: -
CDR3nt: TGTGCCAGTAGACCGGGACAGGGGGCGAGGCAGCCCCAGCATTTT
CDR3aa: CASRPGQGARQPQHF

d_gene: -
v_gene: TRBV21-1
j_gene: TRBJ1-1
abundance: -
CDR3nt: TGTGCCAGCAGCAAAGACGAGGGGAGCGCTGAAGCTTTCTTT
CDR3aa: CASSKDEGSAEAFF